This TCR beta chain was found in a study of cytomegalovirus exposure and HLA in healthy donors. As for the study in general: The same platform as the approximately 640 first-cohort repertoires was used for the 90 to 150 validation repertoires, a later analysis reported.

Findings and limits, study-wide: Across donors, most TCRs were seen rarely, yet some public ones were widespread. In a later analysis, first-cohort TCR clusters were found to tend to co-occur in the roughly 120 validation repertoires. Specificity of a few CMV-associated chains for CMV antigens was verified in vitro.

A word on this clone: What it binds is unknown.

Here immunoSEQ multiplex PCR was the method, and the copy in TCRdb shows in-frame clones only, minus some. The sample has 240,000 or so clones, 86% seen once. Germline CDR1 and CDR2: LNHDA and SQIVND (reference sequence). V lost 2 bases and J lost 3; bases outside the gene matches: 4. The CDR3 loop spans 16 amino acids. The receptor's source is a woman aged 30 to 39 in good health and CMV-seropositive. The specimen was PBMCs. The chain carries TRBV19 and TRBJ2-2; TRBD2 aligns across 9 bases. The CDR3 nucleotides are TGTGCCAGTAGTATAAGTCTAGCGGGATACACCGGGGAGCTGTTTTTT. This gives the protein CASSISLAGYTGELFF.